This is a list of T cell receptor beta chains from one sample in a study of blood T cell repertoires in COVID-19. TCRdb's copy holds only in-frame clones and misses some; the assay was immunoSEQ multiplex PCR. This repertoire shows some 700,000 clones, around 89% found once; its top ten account for over 0.2%. The sequenced sample was peripheral blood. These receptors were taken from a woman aged 18-29 years with acute or convalescent COVID-19. Each CDR3 is given with its conserved first and last residue. A D gene is named only where the DNA matches it firmly. A row's size may be missing; if present it is once, few, many or a size class.

len: 15; abundance: once; v_gene: TRBV25-1; d_gene: -; j_gene: TRBJ1-1; CDR3aa: CASSLTQGWMTEAFF; CDR3nt: TGTGCCAGCAGTCTCACTCAGGGATGGATGACTGAAGCTTTCTTT
len: 18; abundance: -; v_gene: TRBV7-2; d_gene: TRBD2; j_gene: TRBJ2-3; CDR3aa: CASSLEASGGASADTQYF; CDR3nt: TGTGCCAGCAGCTTAGAGGCTAGCGGGGGGGCCTCGGCAGATACGCAGTATTTT
len: 17; abundance: -; v_gene: TRBV11-3; d_gene: -; j_gene: TRBJ1-1; CDR3aa: CASSPRDSTQGTPDAFF; CDR3nt: TGTGCCAGCAGCCCCCGCGACTCTACACAGGGCACCCCTGACGCTTTCTTT
len: 13; abundance: -; v_gene: TRBV19; d_gene: -; j_gene: TRBJ2-2; CDR3aa: CASTERNTGELFF; CDR3nt: TGTGCCAGTACCGAGCGAAACACCGGGGAGCTGTTTTTT
len: 17; abundance: -; v_gene: TRBV9; d_gene: TRBD1; j_gene: TRBJ1-1; CDR3aa: CASSVVRDRVMNTEAFF; CDR3nt: TGTGCCAGCAGCGTAGTCCGGGACAGGGTTATGAACACTGAAGCTTTCTTT
len: 14; abundance: once; v_gene: TRBV5-1; d_gene: TRBD1; j_gene: TRBJ1-4; CDR3aa: CASSPGQLNEKLFF; CDR3nt: TGCGCCAGCAGCCCGGGACAGCTTAATGAAAAACTGTTTTTT
len: 14; abundance: -; v_gene: TRBV7-9; d_gene: -; j_gene: TRBJ2-1; CDR3aa: CASSFLQRYNEQFF; CDR3nt: TGTGCCAGCAGCTTCCTACAGAGATACAATGAGCAGTTCTTC
len: 13; abundance: -; v_gene: TRBV3-1/TRBV3-2; d_gene: -; j_gene: TRBJ2-7; CDR3aa: CASSQGQSYEQYF; CDR3nt: TGTGCCAGCAGCCAGGGGCAGTCCTACGAGCAGTACTTC
len: 15; abundance: -; v_gene: TRBV27; d_gene: TRBD1; j_gene: TRBJ2-3; CDR3aa: CASGRGQGSADTQYF; CDR3nt: TGTGCCAGCGGACGGGGACAGGGGAGCGCAGATACGCAGTATTTT
len: 12; abundance: -; v_gene: TRBV29-1; d_gene: -; j_gene: TRBJ1-5; CDR3aa: CSGGYSNQPQHF; CDR3nt: TGCAGCGGAGGTTATAGCAATCAGCCCCAGCATTTT
len: 14; abundance: -; v_gene: TRBV11-3; d_gene: -; j_gene: TRBJ1-5; CDR3aa: CASSLGTRGQPQHF; CDR3nt: TGTGCCAGCAGCTTAGGGACAAGGGGTCAGCCCCAGCATTTT
len: 15; abundance: -; v_gene: TRBV19; d_gene: -; j_gene: TRBJ1-2; CDR3aa: CASTRAVGVNYGYTF; CDR3nt: TGTGCCAGTACCAGGGCAGTGGGTGTCAACTATGGCTACACCTTC
len: 14; abundance: -; v_gene: TRBV30; d_gene: -; j_gene: TRBJ1-1; CDR3aa: CAWSVPPGKTEAFF; CDR3nt: TGTGCCTGGAGTGTCCCACCGGGGAAGACTGAAGCTTTCTTT
len: 16; abundance: -; v_gene: TRBV12-5; d_gene: TRBD1; j_gene: TRBJ1-1; CDR3aa: CASGPGQGALNTEAFF; CDR3nt: TGTGCTAGTGGTCCGGGACAGGGGGCCCTAAACACTGAAGCTTTCTTT
len: 14; abundance: -; v_gene: TRBV10-3; d_gene: -; j_gene: TRBJ1-4; CDR3aa: CAISESGPGQKLFF; CDR3nt: TGTGCCATCAGTGAGTCGGGCCCAGGCCAAAAACTGTTTTTT
len: 14; abundance: -; v_gene: TRBV7-8; d_gene: -; j_gene: TRBJ1-6; CDR3aa: CASSLVGGRSPLHF; CDR3nt: TGTGCCAGCAGCTTAGTGGGAGGGCGGTCACCCCTCCACTTT
len: 12; abundance: -; v_gene: TRBV2; d_gene: TRBD1; j_gene: TRBJ2-1; CDR3aa: CASSTGADEQFF; CDR3nt: TGTGCCAGCAGTACAGGGGCCGATGAGCAGTTCTTC
len: 17; abundance: -; v_gene: TRBV14; d_gene: -; j_gene: TRBJ2-5; CDR3aa: CASSQRFQTGPQETQYF; CDR3nt: TGTGCCAGCAGCCAAAGGTTCCAGACTGGTCCCCAAGAGACCCAGTACTTC
len: 14; abundance: -; v_gene: TRBV11-1; d_gene: TRBD2; j_gene: TRBJ2-2; CDR3aa: CASTLGLASGELFF; CDR3nt: TGTGCCAGCACTCTGGGACTAGCATCCGGGGAGCTGTTTTTT
len: 15; abundance: -; v_gene: TRBV19; d_gene: -; j_gene: TRBJ1-1; CDR3aa: CASSTSVYGDTEAFF; CDR3nt: TGTGCCAGTAGTACCTCCGTTTATGGAGACACTGAAGCTTTCTTT
len: 15; abundance: -; v_gene: TRBV9; d_gene: -; j_gene: TRBJ2-3; CDR3aa: CASSAHRDGTDTQYF; CDR3nt: TGTGCCAGCAGCGCTCACAGGGATGGCACAGATACGCAGTATTTT
len: 13; abundance: -; v_gene: TRBV30; d_gene: TRBD1; j_gene: TRBJ1-2; CDR3aa: CAWATGFGDGYTF; CDR3nt: TGTGCCTGGGCGACAGGGTTTGGTGATGGCTACACCTTC
len: 13; abundance: -; v_gene: TRBV24-1; d_gene: -; j_gene: TRBJ1-1; CDR3aa: CATSDLGQSEAFF; CDR3nt: TGTGCCACCAGTGATTTAGGACAGAGTGAAGCTTTCTTT
len: 14; abundance: -; v_gene: TRBV4-3; d_gene: TRBD1; j_gene: TRBJ1-3; CDR3aa: CASSQGQAGNTIYF; CDR3nt: TGCGCCAGCAGCCAGGGACAGGCTGGAAACACCATATATTTT
len: 14; abundance: -; v_gene: TRBV7-9; d_gene: -; j_gene: TRBJ2-7; CDR3aa: CASSRQGHSYEQYF; CDR3nt: TGTGCCAGCAGCCGTCAGGGGCACTCCTACGAGCAGTACTTC
len: 11; abundance: -; v_gene: TRBV2; d_gene: -; j_gene: TRBJ1-2; CDR3aa: CASSLRSGYTF; CDR3nt: TGTGCCAGCAGTCTGAGATCAGGCTACACCTTC
len: 16; abundance: -; v_gene: TRBV6-2/TRBV6-3; d_gene: -; j_gene: TRBJ2-3; CDR3aa: CASSYSAATSTDTQYF; CDR3nt: TGTGCCAGCAGTTACTCGGCGGCGACTAGCACAGATACGCAGTATTTT
len: 17; abundance: -; v_gene: TRBV5-8; d_gene: TRBD1; j_gene: TRBJ2-5; CDR3aa: CASSPPFDRGRYKTQYF; CDR3nt: TGTGCCAGCAGCCCCCCTTTCGACAGGGGCCGGTATAAGACCCAGTACTTC
len: 15; abundance: -; v_gene: TRBV9; d_gene: -; j_gene: TRBJ2-1; CDR3aa: CASSATVSSYNEQFF; CDR3nt: TGTGCCAGCAGCGCTACAGTGAGCTCCTACAATGAGCAGTTCTTC
len: 12; abundance: -; v_gene: TRBV9; d_gene: TRBD2; j_gene: TRBJ2-7; CDR3aa: CASSGLADEQYF; CDR3nt: TGTGCCAGCAGCGGACTAGCGGACGAGCAGTACTTC
len: 12; abundance: -; v_gene: TRBV29-1; d_gene: -; j_gene: TRBJ1-2; CDR3aa: CSVETAGLGYTF; CDR3nt: TGCAGCGTTGAAACGGCAGGGCTTGGCTACACCTTC
len: 13; abundance: -; v_gene: TRBV12-3/TRBV12-4; d_gene: -; j_gene: TRBJ2-3; CDR3aa: CASSLVAGDTQYF; CDR3nt: TGTGCCAGCAGTTTGGTGGCGGGAGATACGCAGTATTTT